Presented here are 32 T cell receptor beta chains from one specimen sequenced in a study of CD4 T cells in relation to SARS-CoV-2 and coronaviruses. TCRdb's table, derived via immunoSEQ multiplex PCR, lists solely in-frame clones and lacks some. The sample consists of 20,000 to 30,000 clones, around 78% of them appearing once. Before the COVID-19 pandemic, during about 2011-2019, CD4+ T cells were taken from unexposed donors. CD4+ T cells were isolated from the cells after about ten days of culture. The antigens these receptors bind are not known. Source material: CD4+ T cells from PBMCs, cultured in vitro. The receptors come from a human donor in good health.

The V call is TRBV27, the J call TRBJ1-4; no clear D. Between the trimmed V and J ends, which lost 8 bases and 0 bases, there was a span of 16 bases. Germline-derived CDR1 and CDR2 are MNHEY and SMNVEV (reference sequence). The CDR3 consists of 16 residues. CDR3 amino acids: CASRSGSFTTNEKLFF. The DNA for the CDR3 is TGTGCCAGCCGAAGTGGCAGTTTTACAACTAATGAAAAACTGTTTTTT. Full variable domain (remainder filled in from reference TRBV27 and TRBJ1-4): EAQVTQNPRYLITVTGKKLTVTCSQNMNHEYMSWYRQDPGLGLRQIYYSMNVEVTDKGDVPEGYKVSRKEKRNFPLILESPSPNQTSLYFCASRSGSFTTNEKLFFGSGTQLSVL.

The chain links TRBV4-2 to TRBJ1-6, with D possibly being TRBD1 (6 bases). V lost 6 bases, J lost 7 bases, and 19 bases lay in between. CDR3 length equals 16 residues. The V gene's germline CDR1 is LGHNA and CDR2 YNFKEQ. The CDR3 loop is CASSHAQQGGNSPLHF. CDR3 DNA: TGTGCCAGCAGTCACGCTCAACAGGGTGGAAATTCACCCCTCCACTTT.

The chain employs TRBV10-3 and TRBJ1-2, with 9 positions matching TRBD1. Per germline, CDR1 ENHRY and CDR2 SYGVKD. The ends lost 7 bases at V and 5 bases at J; junction bases unmatched: 8. There are 14 residues in the CDR3. CDR3 DNA: TGTGCCATCACCACGACCGGGACAGGGTATGGCTACACCTTC. It is translated as CAITTTGTGYGYTF.

This chain links TRBV15 with TRBJ2-7; 9 bases are a match to TRBD1. Germline values: CDR1 LNHNV, CDR2 YYDKDF (reference sequence). The CDR3 sequence is 13 residues long. V lost 8 bases to trimming and J lost 3 bases; unmatched junction nucleotides: 5. In DNA, the CDR3 is TGTGCCACCGGGGACAGGGTGAACTACGAGCAGTACTTC. It codes for CATGDRVNYEQYF.

The gene calls are TRBV2 and TRBJ2-5; possible D gene TRBD1, 5 bases. The ends were cut back, 7 bases at V and 0 bases at J, with 9 bases in the middle. Germline loops: CDR1 SNHLY, CDR2 FYNNEI. This CDR3 has 13 amino acids. The CDR3 spells CASNQDNQETQYF. In nucleotides, the CDR3 is TGTGCCAGCAATCAGGACAACCAAGAGACCCAGTACTTC. The complete variable domain, with remaining parts taken from reference TRBV2 and TRBJ2-5, reads EPEVTQTPSHQVTQMGQEVILRCVPISNHLYFYWYRQILGQKVEFLVSFYNNEISEKSEIFDDQFSVERPDGSNFTLKIRSTKLEDSAMYFCASNQDNQETQYFGPGTRLLVL.

The V and J genes are TRBV2 and TRBJ1-5; TRBD1 matches 12 bases. V lost 8 bases and J lost 2; bases outside the gene matches: 7. In germline, CDR1 is SNHLY, CDR2 FYNNEI. This CDR3 is built from 16 residues. DNA for the CDR3: TGTGCCAGCGTCCGGGACAGGGGGCATGGCAATCAGCCCCAGCATTTT. This gives the protein CASVRDRGHGNQPQHF.

The chain employs TRBV11-2 and TRBJ2-5, with 7 positions matching TRBD2. Germline trimming cut 5 bases from V and 3 bases from J; bases unmatched to any gene: 9. The CDR3 is 15 residues long. Germline V gene lookup returns CDR1 SGHAT and CDR2 FQNNGV. The CDR3 DNA is TGTGCCAGCAGCCCCGGAGCGGGAATAGAAGAGACCCAGTACTTC. Residues: CASSPGAGIEETQYF. The whole variable domain, filled in from reference TRBV11-2 and TRBJ2-5, reads EAGVAQSPRYKIIEKRQSVAFWCNPISGHATLYWYQQILGQGPKLLIQFQNNGVVDDSQLPKDRFSAERLKGVDSTLKIQPAKLEDSAVYLCASSPGAGIEETQYFGPGTRLLVL.

The V and J genes are TRBV5-6 and TRBJ2-3; D is unclear. V gave up 2 bases and J gave up 0 bases, with 10 bases separating them. This CDR3 comprises 15 residues. CDR1 SGHDT and CDR2 YYEEEE come from the germline V gene. The CDR3 bases are TGTGCCAGCAGCTTAGGGCTCAGGAGCACAGATACGCAGTATTTT. Translated: CASSLGLRSTDTQYF. The full variable domain, with the rest looked up from reference TRBV5-6 and TRBJ2-3, is DAGVTQSPTHLIKTRGQQVTLRCSPKSGHDTVSWYQQALGQGPQFIFQYYEEEERQRGNFPDRFSGHQFPNYSSELNVNALLLGDSALYLCASSLGLRSTDTQYFGPGTRLTVL.

The chain uses TRBV6-5 and TRBJ2-7; D not resolved. V was pared by 6 bases and J by 2 bases, with 17 bases between. The CDR3 has 15 amino acids. In germline, CDR1 is MNHEY, CDR2 SVGAGI. In DNA, the CDR3 is TGTGCCAGCAGCCACTACACCGCTGGTACCTACGAGCAGTACTTC. Its protein is CASSHYTAGTYEQYF.

This clone appeared a few times. The V and J genes are TRBV7-9 and TRBJ1-6, with D perhaps TRBD1 (5 bases). This CDR3 has 14 amino acids. Germline V gene data show CDR1 as SEHNR and CDR2 as FQNEAQ (reference sequence). The V end was cut by 5 bases, the J end by 7 bases, with 12 bases between. The CDR3 bases are TGTGCCAGCAGCCGGGACGGGGTAAATTCACCCCTCCACTTT. It is translated as CASSRDGVNSPLHF. Combining the CDR3 with reference TRBV7-9 and TRBJ1-6 gives the whole variable domain DTGVSQNPRHKITKRGQNVTFRCDPISEHNRLYWYRQTLGQGPEFLTYFQNEAQLEKSRLLSDRFSAERPKGSFSTLEIQRTEQGDSAMYLCASSRDGVNSPLHFGNGTRLTVT.

J is TRBJ2-3 and V is TRBV9; no clear D gene. The CDR3 extends over 13 amino acids. Germline-derived CDR1 and CDR2 are SGDLS and YYNGEE. V was cut by 6 bases and J by 3 bases, with 11 bases left in between. Here the CDR3 reads CASNPAVTDTQYF. In nucleotides, the CDR3 is TGTGCCAGCAATCCGGCGGTTACAGATACGCAGTATTTT.

V gene TRBV3-1 (or the pseudogene TRBV3-2) combines with J gene TRBJ1-4; D is uncertain. Trimming pared 0 bases from V and 7 bases from J, leaving 12 bases between. Germline CDR1 and CDR2: LGHDT and YNNKEL (reference sequence). The CDR3 spans 15 residues. The CDR3 here is CASSQDLARSEKLFF. As DNA, the CDR3 is TGTGCCAGCAGCCAAGATCTAGCCCGGAGTGAAAAACTGTTTTTT.

CDR3 in amino acids: CASSKTVDLGSPLHF. The CDR3, as DNA: TGTGCCAGCAGTAAAACCGTGGACCTCGGTTCACCCCTCCACTTT. The chain combines TRBV9 with TRBJ1-6; D unclear. The CDR3 has 15 residues. V lost 5 bases, J lost 9 bases, and 18 bases lay in between. CDR1 is SGDLS and CDR2 is YYNGEE in the germline V gene.

CDR3 in amino acids: CASSDPTSGRNNEQFF. In DNA form, the CDR3 reads TGCGCCAGCAGTGACCCGACTAGCGGGAGGAACAATGAGCAGTTCTTC. The chain is built from TRBV10-1 and TRBJ2-1, with 13 bases matching TRBD2. CDR3 length: 16 residues. Germline V gene sequence: CDR1 WNHNN, CDR2 SYGVQD (reference sequence). V lost 3 bases to trimming and J lost 5 bases; unmatched junction nucleotides: 4.

CDR3 DNA sequence: TGTGCCAGTAGTGCCCGGTGGGATGCCACTGAAGCTTTCTTT. This translates into CASSARWDATEAFF. J is TRBJ1-1 and V is TRBV19; no definite D call. The CDR3 loop spans 14 amino acids. Trimming took 5 bases from V and 4 from J, leaving 14 bases between them. CDR1 is LNHDA, CDR2 SQIVND, per germline (reference sequence).

The rearrangement uses TRBV19 and TRBJ2-1, with 11 bases lining up with TRBD2. Germline V gives CDR1 LNHDA, CDR2 SQIVND (reference sequence). This CDR3 has 17 amino acids. Unmatched junction bases numbered 8, after V lost 6 bases and J lost 1 base. This CDR3 reads CASRLAGDLKSYNEQFF. The CDR3 DNA reads as TGTGCCAGTAGACTAGCGGGAGATCTTAAGTCCTACAATGAGCAGTTCTTC.

CDR3 protein: CASSAPDVMNTEAFF. CDR3 DNA sequence: TGTGCCAGCAGTGCCCCCGATGTAATGAACACTGAAGCTTTCTTT. The chain uses TRBV2 and TRBJ1-1; no clear D gene. The ends were cut back, 4 bases at V and 0 bases at J, with 12 bases in the middle. Germline V gives CDR1 SNHLY, CDR2 FYNNEI. This CDR3 has 15 residues.

The count of this clone is one. V usage is TRBV5-1 and J usage is TRBJ2-1; 9 bases are a match to TRBD2. Trimming cost V 3 bases and J 0 bases; bases outside gene matches: 4. This CDR3 has 16 residues. Germline V gene data show CDR1 as SGHRS and CDR2 as YFSETQ. This CDR3 is CASSSWTSASYNEQFF. For the CDR3, the DNA is TGCGCCAGCAGCTCTTGGACTAGCGCCTCCTACAATGAGCAGTTCTTC.

The chain is built from TRBV18 and TRBJ1-5, with a possible D match to TRBD1 (6 bases). The CDR3 runs to 14 residues. V dropped 6 bases and J dropped 0 bases, with 9 bases sitting between them. CDR1 is KGHSH, CDR2 LQKENI, per germline. The CDR3 region is CASSNRDSNQPQHF. The DNA of the CDR3 is TGTGCCAGCTCCAACAGGGATAGCAATCAGCCCCAGCATTTT. Filled out from reference TRBV18 and TRBJ1-5, the complete variable domain reads NAGVMQNPRHLVRRRGQEARLRCSPMKGHSHVYWYRQLPEEGLKFMVYLQKENIIDESGMPKERFSAEFPKEGPSILRIQQVVRGDSAAYFCASSNRDSNQPQHFGDGTRLSIL.

The chain combines TRBV5-6 with TRBJ1-1, with no clear D. The germline V and J ends were trimmed by 0 bases and 1 base, with 10 bases remaining between them. CDR3 length equals 15 residues. The germline V gene encodes CDR1 SGHDT and CDR2 YYEEEE. The CDR3 reads CASSLGIWGNTEAFF. The CDR3 DNA follows: TGTGCCAGCAGCTTGGGGATTTGGGGGAACACTGAAGCTTTCTTT.

This CDR3 reads CASSQLGWREAYYEQYF. CDR3 bases: TGTGCCAGCAGCCAACTGGGGTGGCGGGAGGCCTACTACGAGCAGTACTTC. The chain links TRBV3-1 (or the pseudogene TRBV3-2) to TRBJ2-7; TRBD2 matches 8 bases. The V gene end was trimmed by 2 bases and the J gene end by 3 bases; junction bases not matched to a gene: 12. Looked up from germline, CDR1 is LGHDT and CDR2 is YNNKEL (reference sequence). This CDR3 contains 17 residues.

This clone has a handful of counts. V is TRBV2 and J is TRBJ2-7; unclear D gene. Trimming took off 4 bases at V and 0 bases at J, with 10 bases between the two ends. The CDR3 covers 14 residues. From germline, CDR1 is SNHLY and CDR2 FYNNEI. The CDR3 nucleotides read TGTGCCAGCAGTGGTGTCAGAAGCTCCTACGAGCAGTACTTC. Protein product: CASSGVRSSYEQYF.

The chain has TRBV15 and TRBJ2-5; 8 nucleotides line up with TRBD2. V was pared by 1 base and J by 5 bases, with 9 bases of the junction left unmatched. This CDR3 region has 16 residues. Germline V lookup: CDR1 LNHNV, CDR2 YYDKDF (reference sequence). The CDR3 region is CATSRGRAGVGETQYF. CDR3 bases: TGTGCCACCAGCAGAGGGCGAGCGGGAGTCGGTGAGACCCAGTACTTC. The full variable domain, with the rest looked up from reference TRBV15 and TRBJ2-5, is DAMVIQNPRYQVTQFGKPVTLSCSQTLNHNVMYWYQQKSSQAPKLLFHYYDKDFNNEADTPDNFQSRRPNTSFCFLDIRSPGLGDTAMYLCATSRGRAGVGETQYFGPGTRLLVL.

V gene TRBV5-1 combines with J gene TRBJ2-7; unclear D gene. Trimming took 6 bases from V and 0 from J, leaving 13 bases between them. The CDR3 is made up of 14 amino acids. Per the germline V gene, CDR1 is SGHRS and CDR2 is YFSETQ. Here the CDR3 reads CASTTEPSSYEQYF. The CDR3 nucleotides are TGCGCCAGCACAACAGAACCCAGCTCCTACGAGCAGTACTTC.

The chain recombines TRBV27 with TRBJ2-7; 7 bases line up with TRBD2. CDR3 size: 15 residues. V shed 3 bases, J shed 0 bases, and the junction held 5 bases outside the gene matches. Germline V gene lookup returns CDR1 MNHEY and CDR2 SMNVEV (reference sequence). The CDR3 sequence: CASSLGLADSYEQYF. Written as DNA, the CDR3 is TGTGCCAGCAGTTTGGGGCTAGCGGACTCCTACGAGCAGTACTTC.

This clone has a single count. The chain links TRBV11-2 to TRBJ2-3; TRBD2 is a possible D gene (6 bases). Germline CDR1 is SGHAT and CDR2 is FQNNGV. The CDR3 is made up of 13 amino acids. Trimming took 5 bases from V and 4 from J, leaving 10 bases between them. The CDR3, as DNA: TGTGCCAGCAGCCCCCGGGGGTCAGATACGCAGTATTTT. This codes for CASSPRGSDTQYF.

The V call is TRBV19, the J call TRBJ2-1; no reliable D call. This CDR3 has 13 amino acids. V was clipped by 5 bases and J by 9 bases, with 14 bases between them. From germline, CDR1 is LNHDA and CDR2 SQIVND (reference sequence). CDR3: CASSQVGSPEQFF. In nucleotides, the CDR3 is TGTGCCAGTAGTCAGGTAGGGTCGCCTGAGCAGTTCTTC.

CDR3 amino acids: CASSLDYTNEQFF. CDR3 nucleotide sequence: TGTGCCAGCAGCTTAGATTATACCAATGAGCAGTTCTTC. V gene TRBV11-3 combines with J gene TRBJ2-1; no reliable D call. This CDR3 is 13 amino acids long. Germline V gene lookup returns CDR1 SGHNT and CDR2 YENEEA. Trimming left V 0 bases short and J 6 bases short, with 6 bases between.

The V call is TRBV7-3, the J call TRBJ1-2, with D perhaps matching TRBD1 (6 bases). Trimming cost V 1 base and J 8 bases, with 14 bases left between them. The CDR3 loop spans 14 amino acids. CDR1 and CDR2 from the germline V gene are SGHTA and FQGTGA. CDR3 in DNA: TGTGCCAGCAGCTTAAACGCAGGGGCAGGAGGCTACACCTTC. The encoded protein is CASSLNAGAGGYTF.

The chain carries TRBV2 and TRBJ2-7; 7 bases fit TRBD2. The J segment lost 2 bases and the V segment lost 4 bases, leaving 8 bases of the junction unmatched. The germline gives CDR1 SNHLY, CDR2 FYNNEI. The CDR3 covers 15 residues. The CDR3 coding sequence is TGTGCCAGCAGTGGGCGAAGTGGGGGGGCCTACGAGCAGTACTTC. It yields the protein CASSGRSGGAYEQYF.

The rearrangement uses TRBV5-1 and TRBJ2-3; weak D call: TRBD1 (6 bases). Germline V gene lookup returns CDR1 SGHRS and CDR2 YFSETQ. The CDR3 runs 13 residues. V was clipped by 4 bases and J by 3 bases, with 9 bases between them. CDR3 sequence reads: CASSPGQTDTQYF. Here the CDR3 DNA reads TGCGCCAGCAGCCCCGGACAGACAGATACGCAGTATTTT.

The J gene is TRBJ1-5, the V gene TRBV5-6; TRBD1 matches at 8 bases. Germline CDR1 reads SGHDT; CDR2 reads YYEEEE. The CDR3 is 14 amino acids. Germline trimming cut 4 bases from V and 7 bases from J; bases unmatched to any gene: 7. CDR3 loop: CASSRGQGGQPQHF. CDR3 DNA sequence: TGTGCCAGCAGCCGCGGACAGGGCGGACAGCCCCAGCATTTT. The variable domain in full, with the rest retrieved from reference TRBV5-6 and TRBJ1-5, is DAGVTQSPTHLIKTRGQQVTLRCSPKSGHDTVSWYQQALGQGPQFIFQYYEEEERQRGNFPDRFSGHQFPNYSSELNVNALLLGDSALYLCASSRGQGGQPQHFGDGTRLSIL.